This passage covers 26 T cell receptor beta chains from one sample sequenced in a study of control samples from healthy donors and cancer patients. Profiling relied on immunoSEQ multiplex PCR, and the TCRdb table lists in-frame clones only, not all of them. The sample has roughly 100,000 clones; about 80% are singletons. The sample was blood. The receptor source for this set is a woman aged 45-59 years in good health.

This chain connects TRBV4-3 to TRBJ2-1; D could derive from TRBD1 or TRBD2 (5 bases each). Per the germline V gene, CDR1 is LGHNA and CDR2 is YSLEER. The ends were cut back, 4 bases at V and 2 bases at J, with 6 bases in the middle. The CDR3 is made up of 13 amino acids. This chain's CDR3 is CASSLGAYNEQFF. For the CDR3, the DNA is TGCGCCAGCAGCCTGGGGGCCTACAATGAGCAGTTCTTC.

The chain couples TRBV6-1 to TRBJ1-6; perhaps TRBD1 as D (5 bases). The V gene's germline CDR1 is MNHNS and CDR2 SASEGT. Trimming stripped 3 bases from V and 9 bases from J, with 15 bases between. The CDR3 is made up of 15 amino acids. Here the CDR3 DNA reads TGTGCCAGCAGTGACCCGGCCTCGGGGGGTTCACCCCTCCACTTT. It yields the protein CASSDPASGGSPLHF.

The CDR3 spells CASSQDGLYNSPLHF. Here the CDR3 DNA reads TGCGCCAGCAGCCAAGACGGGCTTTATAATTCACCCCTCCACTTT. V gene TRBV4-1 combines with J gene TRBJ1-6; D gene ambiguous. The V and J ends lost 0 bases and 4 bases respectively, with 7 bases between them. Germline V lookup: CDR1 MGHRA, CDR2 YSYEKL. The CDR3 covers 15 residues.

The sample holds one count of this clone. The chain links TRBV4-3 to TRBJ1-2, with a possible D match to TRBD1 (5 bases). The germline V and J ends were trimmed by 0 bases and 3 bases, with 11 bases remaining between them. CDR3 length equals 15 residues. The germline gives CDR1 LGHNA, CDR2 YSLEER. CDR3 in DNA: TGCGCCAGCAGCCAAGATCAAGTCAGGGACTATGGCTACACCTTC. It codes for CASSQDQVRDYGYTF.

This clone has just a few counts. V gene TRBV29-1 combines with J gene TRBJ2-7; D is undetermined. This CDR3 spans 12 amino acids. Germline CDR1 reads SQVTM; CDR2 reads ANQGSEA. V was clipped by 7 bases and J by 5 bases, with 15 bases between them. CDR3 in DNA: TGCAGCGCCTCCCCTGGAGTCCACGAGCAGTACTTC. As protein: CSASPGVHEQYF.

This clone was detected a few times. The V and J genes are TRBV6-5 and TRBJ2-7; D call uncertain. The CDR3 covers 13 residues. V was trimmed by 2 bases and J by 3 bases, leaving 8 bases between them. CDR1 and CDR2 from the germline V gene are MNHEY and SVGAGI. The CDR3 DNA is TGTGCCAGCAGTTACCCCCCAATCTACGAGCAGTACTTC. It encodes CASSYPPIYEQYF.

The J gene is TRBJ2-3, the V gene TRBV5-1, with TRBD2 matching 12 bases. Unmatched junction bases numbered 7, after V lost 4 bases and J lost 4 bases. The CDR3 has 16 residues. Germline V lookup: CDR1 SGHRS, CDR2 YFSETQ. The CDR3, as DNA: TGCGCCAGCAGCCGAGTCCTAGCGGGGGGGGCAGATACGCAGTATTTT. It codes for CASSRVLAGGADTQYF.

The gene calls are TRBV7-2 and TRBJ2-1; TRBD2 matches at 8 bases. V shed 0 bases and J 4 bases; nucleotides not matched to a gene: 2. The CDR3 length is 15 residues. CDR1 and CDR2 from the germline V gene are SGHTA and FQGNSA. CDR3 protein: CASSLAAGAYNEQFF. CDR3 nucleotides: TGTGCCAGCAGCTTAGCAGCGGGAGCTTACAATGAGCAGTTCTTC.

The sample holds a few counts of this clone. The rearrangement uses TRBV6-1 and TRBJ1-2; a weak D match, TRBD1 (6 bases). CDR1 is MNHNS and CDR2 is SASEGT in the germline V gene. Trimming stripped 2 bases from V and 8 bases from J, with 15 bases between. The CDR3 runs to 14 residues. This CDR3 reads CASSESRKGGGYTF. CDR3 nucleotides: TGTGCCAGCAGTGAATCGAGAAAGGGGGGCGGCTACACCTTC.

The rearrangement joins TRBV5-1 to TRBJ2-3, with 9 positions matching TRBD1. CDR3 length: 18 amino acids. Germline-derived CDR1 and CDR2 are SGHRS and YFSETQ. Trimming removed 4 bases from V and 3 bases from J; junction bases left unmatched: 15. CDR3 in DNA: TGCGCCAGCAGCAGCCTCATCCGGGACAGGGTGTTGACAGATACGCAGTATTTT. The encoded protein is CASSSLIRDRVLTDTQYF.

This chain joins TRBV4-3 and TRBJ2-1; 11 bases are a match to TRBD2. The CDR3 runs 17 residues. Germline loops: CDR1 LGHNA, CDR2 YSLEER. After removal of 3 bases from V and 6 bases from J, the junction contained 10 bases not matched to a gene. In nucleotides, the CDR3 is TGCGCCAGCAGCCACAGAACCTTCGGGACTAGCGGCAATGAGCAGTTCTTC. Translated: CASSHRTFGTSGNEQFF.

V is TRBV3-1 (or the pseudogene TRBV3-2) and J is TRBJ1-2; D is unclear. V lost 2 bases and J lost 4, with 8 bases in between. The CDR3 runs 13 residues. Looked up from germline, CDR1 is LGHDT and CDR2 is YNNKEL (reference sequence). This CDR3 reads CASSQICGYGYTF. CDR3 nucleotide sequence: TGTGCCAGCAGCCAAATTTGTGGCTATGGCTACACCTTC.

The V gene is TRBV7-2, the J gene TRBJ2-3, with 11 bases fitting TRBD1. The germline CDR1 and CDR2 sequences are SGHTA and FQGNSA. The CDR3 has 16 amino acids. J lost 6 bases, V lost 1 base, and 6 bases had no gene match. The CDR3 bases are TGTGCCAGCAGCTTAGTCGGACAGGGGGCAAGGGATACGCAGTATTTT. Encoded protein: CASSLVGQGARDTQYF.

This clone showed up just a few times. The gene calls are TRBV27 and TRBJ2-3; the D gene could be TRBD1 or TRBD2 (5 bases each). The CDR3 spans 14 residues. Deletions cut 3 bases from V and 2 bases from J, with 9 bases between. CDR1 is MNHEY and CDR2 is SMNVEV in the germline V gene (reference sequence). CDR3 sequence (DNA): TGTGCCAGCAGTTTGGGACGGACCACAGATACGCAGTATTTT. As protein: CASSLGRTTDTQYF.

V usage is TRBV27 and J usage is TRBJ2-7; D not resolved. V was clipped by 5 bases and J by 5 bases, with 10 bases between them. Looked up from germline, CDR1 is MNHEY and CDR2 is SMNVEV (reference sequence). CDR3 length equals 12 residues. The CDR3 DNA is TGTGCCAGCAGTGGGGTGACGGACGAGCAGTACTTC. This translates into CASSGVTDEQYF.

This chain joins TRBV7-3 and TRBJ1-2; 12 nucleotides agree with TRBD1. Germline-derived CDR1 and CDR2 are SGHTA and FQGTGA. V shed 5 bases and J 8 bases; nucleotides not matched to a gene: 9. This CDR3 is built from 15 residues. CDR3 region: CASSPQGQGALGYTF. The CDR3 region has the DNA TGTGCCAGCAGCCCCCAGGGACAGGGGGCGTTGGGCTACACCTTC.

This chain connects TRBV28 to TRBJ2-7, with TRBD1 matching 8 bases. The CDR3 has 14 amino acids. Unmatched junction bases numbered 10, after V lost 7 bases and J lost 5 bases. Germline CDR1 and CDR2: MDHEN and SYDVKM. CDR3 nucleotides: TGTGCCAGCACCCCCGCAGGGGGCGAACACGAGCAGTACTTC. Encoded protein: CASTPAGGEHEQYF.

V and J are TRBV5-1 and TRBJ1-2; 9 nucleotides match TRBD1. The trim removed 4 bases at V and 4 bases at J, leaving 2 bases unmatched. Per the germline V gene, CDR1 is SGHRS and CDR2 is YFSETQ. The CDR3 consists of 13 residues. The CDR3 protein is CASSGQGSYGYTF. DNA of the CDR3: TGCGCCAGCAGCGGACAGGGGAGCTATGGCTACACCTTC.

The rearrangement uses TRBV2 and TRBJ1-1, with D possibly TRBD1 on 5 matching bases. Trimming pared 6 bases from V and 6 bases from J, leaving 11 bases between. There are 12 residues in the CDR3. CDR1 and CDR2 (germline): SNHLY, FYNNEI. In nucleotides, the CDR3 is TGTGCCAGCAGCGGAGACAGTGCTGAAGCTTTCTTT. Its protein product is CASSGDSAEAFF.

V usage is TRBV6-5 and J usage is TRBJ1-5, with D uncertain. This CDR3 has 12 residues. Between the trimmed V and J ends, which lost 6 bases and 7 bases, there was a span of 10 bases. Germline V gene lookup returns CDR1 MNHEY and CDR2 SVGAGI. CDR3 sequence (DNA): TGTGCCAGCAGCGGTTGGGAACAGCCCCAGCATTTT. Translated: CASSGWEQPQHF.

The gene calls are TRBV28 and TRBJ2-1, with D perhaps matching TRBD1 (5 bases). The CDR3 covers 14 residues. The V gene lost 3 bases and the J gene lost 8 bases, with 14 bases spanning the gap. CDR1 is MDHEN and CDR2 is SYDVKM in the germline V gene. CDR3 amino acids: CASSFSSRVDEQFF. In nucleotides, the CDR3 is TGTGCCAGCAGTTTCTCCTCCAGGGTCGATGAGCAGTTCTTC.

The chain couples TRBV19 to TRBJ1-2; possibly TRBD1 for D (6 bases). CDR1 is LNHDA, CDR2 SQIVND, per germline (reference sequence). The ends were cut back, 4 bases at V and 8 bases at J, with 26 bases in the middle. The CDR3 covers 17 residues. The CDR3 DNA is TGTGCCAGTAGTAGGCCCCTTATACAGGGCTTCCAGGGGGGCTACACCTTC. Translation: CASSRPLIQGFQGGYTF.

On this clone itself: The same CDR3 arises from other DNA sequences in this sample as well. The rearrangement uses TRBV19 and TRBJ2-5; D remains ambiguous. V lost 5 bases, J lost 1 base, and 8 bases lay in between. The CDR3 is 13 residues long. Germline loops: CDR1 LNHDA, CDR2 SQIVND (reference sequence). The CDR3 loop is CASSSAAQETQYF. CDR3 sequence (DNA): TGTGCCAGTAGTTCGGCAGCCCAAGAGACCCAGTACTTC.

This clone showed up just a few times. The chain combines TRBV2 with TRBJ1-2, with D unclear. The CDR3 runs to 11 residues. Per the germline V gene, CDR1 is SNHLY and CDR2 is FYNNEI. The V end was cut by 6 bases, the J end by 3 bases, with 5 bases between. CDR3 bases: TGTGCCAGCAGCCAGGACTATGGCTACACCTTC. Translated: CASSQDYGYTF.

The chain is built from TRBV5-1 and TRBJ1-6; 8 bases are shared with TRBD1. J lost 9 bases, V lost 4 bases, and 9 bases had no gene match. Germline V CDR1 and CDR2: SGHRS, YFSETQ. The CDR3 consists of 15 residues. The CDR3 reads CASSETGDIGSPLHF. The DNA of the CDR3 is TGCGCCAGCAGCGAGACAGGGGATATAGGTTCACCCCTCCACTTT. Based on the CDR3 plus reference TRBV5-1 and TRBJ1-6, the full variable domain is KAGVTQTPRYLIKTRGQQVTLSCSPISGHRSVSWYQQTPGQGLQFLFEYFSETQRNKGNFPGRFSGRQFSNSRSEMNVSTLELGDSALYLCASSETGDIGSPLHFGNGTRLTVT.

The chain uses TRBV6-5 and TRBJ1-1; D is undetermined. This CDR3 contains 13 residues. V shed 6 bases and J shed 4 bases, with 12 bases lying between them. Germline CDR1 MNHEY, CDR2 SVGAGI. The DNA for the CDR3 is TGTGCCAGCAGCTTCGAGAGATCCACTGAAGCTTTCTTT. Encoded protein: CASSFERSTEAFF.